This is a list of T cell receptor beta chains from one sample in a study of OX40 agonist ivuxolimab in advanced cancers. Repertoires were generated with immunoSEQ multiplex PCR, while TCRdb's copy carries only in-frame clones and drops some. Of roughly 80,000 clones in the sample, approximately 82% were seen once. Sequencing was performed on CD4+ or CD8+ T cells sorted from blood, taken in a trial of the OX40 agonist ivuxolimab. The source of these receptors is an adult with an advanced solid tumor such as melanoma, head and neck, liver or kidney cancer. The CDR3 runs from the conserved cysteine through the conserved F or W. Fields, in order: J gene, V gene, D gene, clone size, CDR3 protein, CDR3 DNA. The D gene is left open where the match is weak. Only part of the rows carry a size: once, few, many, or a class if the clone is expanded.

J gene: TRBJ1-4
V gene: TRBV25-1
D gene: NA
clone size: NA
CDR3 protein: CASSELSTNEKLFF
CDR3 DNA: TGTGCCAGCAGTGAGTTGTCAACTAATGAAAAACTGTTTTTT

J gene: TRBJ1-2
V gene: TRBV4-3
D gene: TRBD1
clone size: once
CDR3 protein: CASSQFRQGYGYTF
CDR3 DNA: TGCGCCAGCAGCCAATTTAGACAGGGCTACGGCTACACCTTC

J gene: TRBJ1-4
V gene: TRBV2
D gene: NA
clone size: NA
CDR3 protein: CASRVRWDNEKLFF
CDR3 DNA: TGTGCCAGCAGGGTCCGTTGGGATAATGAAAAACTGTTTTTT

J gene: TRBJ2-5
V gene: TRBV6-5
D gene: TRBD2
clone size: few
CDR3 protein: CASSYSERGMETQYF
CDR3 DNA: TGTGCCAGCAGTTACTCGGAGCGGGGGATGGAGACCCAGTACTTC

J gene: TRBJ1-5
V gene: TRBV4-3
D gene: NA
clone size: NA
CDR3 protein: CASSQGGNQPQHF
CDR3 DNA: TGCGCCAGCAGCCAAGGGGGCAATCAGCCCCAGCATTTT

J gene: TRBJ2-7
V gene: TRBV7-2
D gene: NA
clone size: NA
CDR3 protein: CASSFWEYEQYF
CDR3 DNA: TGTGCCAGCAGCTTCTGGGAATACGAGCAGTACTTC

J gene: TRBJ2-3
V gene: TRBV5-4
D gene: TRBD2
clone size: once
CDR3 protein: CASSGAGLLTDTQYF
CDR3 DNA: TGTGCCAGCAGCGGAGCGGGGTTACTCACAGATACGCAGTATTTT

J gene: TRBJ2-1
V gene: TRBV9
D gene: TRBD2
clone size: NA
CDR3 protein: CASSVAGGRAGPHNEQFF
CDR3 DNA: TGTGCCAGCAGCGTAGCGGGGGGGCGGGCAGGCCCCCACAATGAGCAGTTCTTC

J gene: TRBJ1-4
V gene: TRBV5-1
D gene: NA
clone size: NA
CDR3 protein: CASSGPQGPEKLFF
CDR3 DNA: TGCGCCAGCAGCGGACCTCAGGGACCGGAAAAACTGTTTTTT

J gene: TRBJ1-2
V gene: TRBV5-1
D gene: NA
clone size: NA
CDR3 protein: CASSPREANYGYTF
CDR3 DNA: TGCGCCAGCAGCCCCCGAGAGGCTAACTATGGCTACACCTTC

J gene: TRBJ1-1
V gene: TRBV18
D gene: NA
clone size: NA
CDR3 protein: CASSPAQLLNTEAFF
CDR3 DNA: TGTGCCAGCTCACCGGCGCAGCTATTGAACACTGAAGCTTTCTTT

J gene: TRBJ2-7
V gene: TRBV11-2
D gene: TRBD1
clone size: NA
CDR3 protein: CASSSTGGSYEQYF
CDR3 DNA: TGTGCCAGCAGCTCTACAGGGGGATCCTACGAGCAGTACTTC

J gene: TRBJ2-3
V gene: TRBV7-2
D gene: NA
clone size: once
CDR3 protein: CASSFLRDTQYF
CDR3 DNA: TGTGCCAGCAGCTTTCTGCGTGATACGCAGTATTTT

J gene: TRBJ1-2
V gene: TRBV6-6
D gene: NA
clone size: NA
CDR3 protein: CASSYPGEAGYGYTF
CDR3 DNA: TGTGCCAGCAGTTACCCCGGGGAGGCGGGATATGGCTACACCTTC

J gene: TRBJ1-4
V gene: TRBV4-3
D gene: NA
clone size: NA
CDR3 protein: CASSHLLPGGVGELFF
CDR3 DNA: TGCGCCAGCAGCCACCTCCTCCCGGGGGGGGTCGGGGAACTGTTTTTT

J gene: TRBJ1-4
V gene: TRBV19
D gene: TRBD1
clone size: few
CDR3 protein: CASTNWGQGHEKLFF
CDR3 DNA: TGTGCCAGTACCAACTGGGGACAGGGTCATGAAAAACTGTTTTTT

J gene: TRBJ2-7
V gene: TRBV9
D gene: NA
clone size: NA
CDR3 protein: CASSVDVNSYEQYF
CDR3 DNA: TGTGCCAGCAGCGTAGATGTCAACTCCTACGAGCAGTACTTC

J gene: TRBJ1-6
V gene: TRBV18
D gene: NA
clone size: NA
CDR3 protein: CASSPARGWDSPLHF
CDR3 DNA: TGTGCCAGCTCACCAGCACGGGGTTGGGATTCACCCCTCCACTTT

J gene: TRBJ1-3
V gene: TRBV7-2
D gene: NA
clone size: NA
CDR3 protein: CASSPWTSGNTIYF
CDR3 DNA: TGTGCCAGCAGCCCCTGGACCTCTGGAAACACCATATATTTT

J gene: TRBJ2-3
V gene: TRBV5-1
D gene: TRBD2
clone size: NA
CDR3 protein: CASSLDPGLAGGRTDTQYF
CDR3 DNA: TGCGCCAGCAGCTTGGACCCAGGGCTAGCGGGGGGACGCACAGATACGCAGTATTTT

J gene: TRBJ1-1
V gene: TRBV19
D gene: TRBD1
clone size: NA
CDR3 protein: CASSTVGQDTEAFF
CDR3 DNA: TGTGCCAGTAGCACTGTGGGACAGGACACTGAAGCTTTCTTT

J gene: TRBJ2-7
V gene: TRBV10-3
D gene: TRBD1
clone size: once
CDR3 protein: CAISEDRGYEQYF
CDR3 DNA: TGTGCCATCAGTGAGGACAGGGGGTACGAGCAGTACTTC

J gene: TRBJ1-5
V gene: TRBV7-2
D gene: TRBD1
clone size: NA
CDR3 protein: CASSSTGGHSYSNQPQHF
CDR3 DNA: TGTGCCAGCAGCTCGACAGGGGGTCATTCCTATAGCAATCAGCCCCAGCATTTT

J gene: TRBJ2-1
V gene: TRBV7-9
D gene: NA
clone size: NA
CDR3 protein: CASLGIAYNEQFF
CDR3 DNA: TGTGCCAGCTTAGGGATCGCCTACAATGAGCAGTTCTTC

J gene: TRBJ1-6
V gene: TRBV11-3
D gene: NA
clone size: NA
CDR3 protein: CASSFGSSYNSPLHF
CDR3 DNA: TGTGCCAGCAGCTTCGGAAGCTCCTATAATTCACCCCTCCACTTT

J gene: TRBJ2-7
V gene: TRBV6-6
D gene: TRBD1
clone size: NA
CDR3 protein: CASSLQGPAYEQYF
CDR3 DNA: TGTGCCAGCAGTCTACAGGGGCCCGCCTACGAGCAGTACTTC

J gene: TRBJ1-6
V gene: TRBV6-5
D gene: NA
clone size: NA
CDR3 protein: CASREAGFNSPLHF
CDR3 DNA: TGTGCCAGCAGGGAAGCCGGTTTTAATTCACCCCTCCACTTT

J gene: TRBJ2-1
V gene: TRBV11-2
D gene: NA
clone size: once
CDR3 protein: CASSSQSEQFF
CDR3 DNA: TGTGCCAGCAGCTCGCAGAGTGAGCAGTTCTTC

J gene: TRBJ1-4
V gene: TRBV6-6
D gene: NA
clone size: once
CDR3 protein: CASSYLGDDEKLFF
CDR3 DNA: TGTGCCAGCAGTTACCTAGGGGACGATGAAAAACTGTTTTTT

J gene: TRBJ2-3
V gene: TRBV19
D gene: NA
clone size: NA
CDR3 protein: CASSTLQGGTDTQYF
CDR3 DNA: TGTGCCAGTAGTACGCTACAGGGTGGAACAGATACGCAGTATTTT

J gene: TRBJ1-1
V gene: TRBV5-8
D gene: NA
clone size: NA
CDR3 protein: CASSPRVGNTEAFF
CDR3 DNA: TGTGCCAGCAGCCCGAGGGTCGGGAACACTGAAGCTTTCTTT

J gene: TRBJ2-7
V gene: TRBV6-5
D gene: TRBD1
clone size: once
CDR3 protein: CASRGQETYEQYF
CDR3 DNA: TGTGCCAGCAGGGGACAGGAGACCTACGAGCAGTACTTC

J gene: TRBJ2-7
V gene: TRBV25-1
D gene: NA
clone size: NA
CDR3 protein: CASQMGRSYEQYF
CDR3 DNA: TGTGCCAGCCAGATGGGACGCTCCTACGAGCAGTACTTC

J gene: TRBJ1-2
V gene: TRBV5-1
D gene: TRBD1
clone size: NA
CDR3 protein: CASSFGQGIFYGYTF
CDR3 DNA: TGCGCCAGCAGCTTCGGACAGGGTATCTTCTATGGCTACACCTTC

J gene: TRBJ2-7
V gene: TRBV7-9
D gene: TRBD1
clone size: many
CDR3 protein: CASSRGQGMLEQYF
CDR3 DNA: TGTGCCAGCAGCCGGGGACAGGGAATGTTGGAGCAGTACTTC

J gene: TRBJ2-1
V gene: TRBV7-9
D gene: NA
clone size: NA
CDR3 protein: CASSLAGGARNEQFF
CDR3 DNA: TGTGCCAGCAGCTTAGCTGGGGGCGCGAGAAATGAGCAGTTCTTC

J gene: TRBJ2-3
V gene: TRBV11-2
D gene: NA
clone size: NA
CDR3 protein: CASSLGAGSTDTQYF
CDR3 DNA: TGTGCCAGCAGCTTGGGAGCGGGTTCCACAGATACGCAGTATTTT

J gene: TRBJ1-4
V gene: TRBV23-1
D gene: TRBD1
clone size: NA
CDR3 protein: CASSQPPGGMGGFNEKLFF
CDR3 DNA: TGCGCCAGCAGTCAACCCCCAGGGGGGATGGGGGGCTTTAATGAAAAACTGTTTTTT

J gene: TRBJ2-3
V gene: TRBV15
D gene: NA
clone size: once
CDR3 protein: CATSRQLTLTDTQYF
CDR3 DNA: TGTGCCACCAGCAGGCAACTGACTCTCACAGATACGCAGTATTTT

J gene: TRBJ1-3
V gene: TRBV30
D gene: NA
clone size: NA
CDR3 protein: CAWNLGLGNTIYF
CDR3 DNA: TGTGCCTGGAACCTCGGGCTAGGAAACACCATATATTTT

J gene: TRBJ1-6
V gene: TRBV7-2
D gene: TRBD1
clone size: NA
CDR3 protein: CASSLRTGGDYNSPLHF
CDR3 DNA: TGTGCCAGCAGCTTAAGGACAGGGGGAGATTATAATTCACCCCTCCACTTT

J gene: TRBJ1-2
V gene: TRBV4-2
D gene: NA
clone size: NA
CDR3 protein: CASSQATSRYGYTF
CDR3 DNA: TGTGCCAGCAGCCAAGCGACAAGCCGATATGGCTACACCTTC

J gene: TRBJ1-4
V gene: TRBV18
D gene: TRBD1
clone size: NA
CDR3 protein: CASQRDGQDEKLFF
CDR3 DNA: TGTGCCAGCCAAAGGGACGGACAGGATGAAAAACTGTTTTTT

J gene: TRBJ2-2
V gene: TRBV11-2
D gene: NA
clone size: NA
CDR3 protein: CASSLENFGELFF
CDR3 DNA: TGTGCCAGCAGCTTAGAAAACTTCGGGGAGCTGTTTTTT

J gene: TRBJ1-1
V gene: TRBV25-1
D gene: TRBD1
clone size: NA
CDR3 protein: CASSETGGYTEAFF
CDR3 DNA: TGTGCCAGCAGTGAGACAGGGGGGTACACTGAAGCTTTCTTT

J gene: TRBJ1-1
V gene: TRBV29-1
D gene: NA
clone size: NA
CDR3 protein: CSVEVRDREAFF
CDR3 DNA: TGCAGCGTTGAAGTCAGGGATCGGGAAGCTTTCTTT

J gene: TRBJ1-5
V gene: TRBV15
D gene: TRBD1
clone size: NA
CDR3 protein: CATSRGGTGAQPQHF
CDR3 DNA: TGTGCCACCAGCAGAGGGGGGACAGGAGCACAGCCCCAGCATTTT

J gene: TRBJ2-2
V gene: TRBV5-6
D gene: NA
clone size: NA
CDR3 protein: CASSLVGVDGPGELFF
CDR3 DNA: TGTGCCAGCAGCTTGGTTGGTGTCGACGGACCGGGGGAGCTGTTTTTT